This T cell receptor beta chain was documented in a study of vaccination and CD4 T cells after COVID-19. Oncomine TCR Beta short-read sequencing was applied to DNA from cultured CD4+ T cells. TCRdb re-derived calls from the PCR reads in MiXCR, one entry per CDR3 protein. The data contain nearly 4,500 distinct CDR3 sequences, 25% to 35% of them singletons. Points on this clonotype: Its antigen is not known.

Treatment given: roughly ten-day PBMC culture with coronavirus spike peptide pools or control peptides (ViraFEST assay). Before the COVID-19 pandemic (2011-2018), CD4+ T cells were obtained from the unexposed donor. This clonotype originated in a human donor in good health. The sample taken for sequencing was CD4+ T cells from blood, cultured in vitro.

CDR3 residues: CASSFRDPGDGYTF. The CDR3 DNA sequence: TGCGCCAGCAGCTTCCGGGACCCCGGGGATGGCTACACCTTC. The chain uses TRBV5-1 and TRBJ1-2, with a tentative D call TRBD1 (5 bases). V shed 2 bases and J shed 6 bases, with 14 bases lying between them. Germline V CDR1 and CDR2: SGHRS, YFSETQ. This CDR3 is built from 14 residues.